This T cell receptor beta chain emerged from a study of blood T cell repertoires in COVID-19. Looking at the study overall: Italy, Spain and the United States were the sources of the convalescent and acute COVID-19 samples. Sample material is recorded as cDNA or gDNA derived from T cells, B-cell-depleted T cells, or PBMCs.

This clone appeared a single time. In the authors' workflow: By means of reference gene primer amplification, nucleated cell counts were estimated. TCRdb keeps only in-frame clones here, not all; method: immunoSEQ multiplex PCR. V, J and clone size derive from that table, while D and trimming were established from the DNA sequence. Of roughly 120,000 clones in the sample, about 90% are singletons; the top ten hold 7.5% to 9%. Trimming removed 8 bases from V and 4 bases from J, with 13 bases in between. The CDR3 covers 12 residues. Per germline, CDR1 SQVTM and CDR2 ANQGSEA. This TCR derives from a man in his 70s who had recovered from COVID-19. The material sequenced was peripheral blood. This chain connects TRBV29-1 to TRBJ2-3; D is perhaps TRBD1 (5 bases). CDR3 in amino acids: CSIKGWADTQYF. The CDR3 DNA is TGCAGCATAAAGGGGTGGGCAGATACGCAGTATTTT.